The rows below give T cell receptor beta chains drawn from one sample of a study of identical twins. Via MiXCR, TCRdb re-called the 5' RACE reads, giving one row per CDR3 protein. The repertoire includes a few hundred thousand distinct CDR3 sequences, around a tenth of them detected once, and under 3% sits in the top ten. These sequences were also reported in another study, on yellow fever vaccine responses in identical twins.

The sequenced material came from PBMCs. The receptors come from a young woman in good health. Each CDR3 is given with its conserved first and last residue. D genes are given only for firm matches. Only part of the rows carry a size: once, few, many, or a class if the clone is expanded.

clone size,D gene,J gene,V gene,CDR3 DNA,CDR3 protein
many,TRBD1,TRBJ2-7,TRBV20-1,TGCAGTGCGTATTCCGGGACAGGGTCCTACGAGCAGTACTTC,CSAYSGTGSYEQYF
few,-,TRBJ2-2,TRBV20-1,TGCGGATCGGCAGGGCCCACCGGGGAGCTGTTTTTT,CGSAGPTGELFF
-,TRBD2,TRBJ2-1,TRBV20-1,TGCAGTGCTAGCCACGGGACTAGCCCACTCGACTTC,CSASHGTSPLDF
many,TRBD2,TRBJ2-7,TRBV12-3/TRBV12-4,TGTGCCAGCAGATATAGCGGGAGCTCCTACGAGCAGTACTTC,CASRYSGSSYEQYF
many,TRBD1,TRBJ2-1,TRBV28,TGTGCCAGCAGTCGAACACAGGGGGCGCGAAATGAGCAGTTCTTC,CASSRTQGARNEQFF
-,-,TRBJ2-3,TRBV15,TGTGCCACCAGCATAATGCCGGTAGATACGCAGTATTTT,CATSIMPVDTQYF
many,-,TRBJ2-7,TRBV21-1,TGTGCCAGCAGCAAAATTGCGGTGAGGACAGAAAATTTACCTACGGAGCAGTACTTC,CASSKIAVRTENLPTEQYF
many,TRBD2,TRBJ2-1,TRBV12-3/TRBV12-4,TGTGCCAGCAGTTTAATTCGTCTAGCGGGGGTGAACTACAATGAGCAGTTCTTC,CASSLIRLAGVNYNEQFF
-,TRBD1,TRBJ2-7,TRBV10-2,TGCGCCAGCAGTGAGCGTCCAGGGGGCTACGAGCAGTACTTC,CASSERPGGYEQYF
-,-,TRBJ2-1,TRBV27,TGTGCCAGCAGGGTGGGTAGTCCCTACAATGAGCAGTTCTTC,CASRVGSPYNEQFF
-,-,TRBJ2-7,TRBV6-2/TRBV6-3,TGTGCCAGCAGTTCCCATAAGGGGACGAACCTCTACGAGCAGTACTTC,CASSSHKGTNLYEQYF
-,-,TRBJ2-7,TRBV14,TGTGCCAGCAGCCAAGTAGGAGCCGGGACACGACCCTACGAGCAGTACTTC,CASSQVGAGTRPYEQYF
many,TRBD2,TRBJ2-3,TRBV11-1,TGTGCCAGCAGCTGGGGGACTAGCGGGGAGATTAGCACAGATACGCAGTATTTT,CASSWGTSGEISTDTQYF
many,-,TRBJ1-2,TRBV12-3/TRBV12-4,TGTGCCAGCAGTAGCCGGACGGAGAACTATGGCTACACCTTC,CASSSRTENYGYTF
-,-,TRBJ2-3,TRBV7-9,TGTGCCAGCAGCTTAGCAGCTAGCGTCAGCACAGATACGCAGTATTTT,CASSLAASVSTDTQYF
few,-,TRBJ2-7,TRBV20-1,TGCAGTGCAAAAGCGGGTTCTTTAGGTGAGCAGTACTTC,CSAKAGSLGEQYF
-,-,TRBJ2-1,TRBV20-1,TGCAGTGCTAGAAATAGTGGCTACAATGAGCAGTTCTTC,CSARNSGYNEQFF
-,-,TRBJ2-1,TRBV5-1,TGCGCCAGCAGTTCATTGCCGGGGAGCCTAAGGAATGAGCAGTTCTTC,CASSSLPGSLRNEQFF
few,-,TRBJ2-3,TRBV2,TGTGCCAGCAGTGGACTACCCACTGATGTTACGCAGTATTTT,CASSGLPTDVTQYF
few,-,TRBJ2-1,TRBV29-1,TGCAGCGTGCGACAGAACAATGAGCAGTTCTTC,CSVRQNNEQFF
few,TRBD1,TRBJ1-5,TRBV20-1,TGCAGTGCTAGAGATGGACAGGGAGACGCTCAGCCCCAGCATTTT,CSARDGQGDAQPQHF
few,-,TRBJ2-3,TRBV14,TGTGCCAGCAGCCAAGGGTCCTGGACAGATACGCAGTATTTT,CASSQGSWTDTQYF
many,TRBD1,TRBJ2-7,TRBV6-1,TGTGCCAGCAAAGTCGCACAGGGGTCCCTTTCCTACGAGCAGTACTTC,CASKVAQGSLSYEQYF
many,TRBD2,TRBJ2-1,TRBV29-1,TGCAGCGTGGACGTCGGGGGACTACGTAACTACAATGAGCAGTTCTTC,CSVDVGGLRNYNEQFF
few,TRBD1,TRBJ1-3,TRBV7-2,TGTGCCAGCAGGTTTACGACAGGGACTGGAAACACCATATATTTT,CASRFTTGTGNTIYF
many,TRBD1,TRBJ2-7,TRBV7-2,TGTGCCAGCAGCTGGACAGGAGACTACGAGCAGTACTTC,CASSWTGDYEQYF
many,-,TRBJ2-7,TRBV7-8,TGTGCCAGCAGCTCCCCCGGGGGAATCACCTACGAGCAGTACTTC,CASSSPGGITYEQYF
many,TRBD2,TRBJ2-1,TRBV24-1,TGTGCCACCAGTGATGCGGGAGTATATGAGCAGTTCTTC,CATSDAGVYEQFF
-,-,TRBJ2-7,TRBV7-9,TGTGCCAGCAGCCCCCAAGACCTCACCTACGAGCAGTACTTC,CASSPQDLTYEQYF
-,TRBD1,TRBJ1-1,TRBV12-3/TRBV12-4,TGTGCCAGCAGTTTGAGTACAGGGGGAACTGAAGCTTTCTTT,CASSLSTGGTEAFF
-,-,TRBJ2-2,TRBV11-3,TGTGCCAGCACCGCGAGCGCCCGCACCGGGGAGCTGTTTTTT,CASTASARTGELFF
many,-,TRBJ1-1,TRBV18,TGTGCCAGCTCACCACCGACATACGATCCTTCCTATGAAGCTTTCTTT,CASSPPTYDPSYEAFF
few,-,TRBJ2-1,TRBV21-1,TGTGCCAGCAGCTACAAAAGGGCCCAAGTTCAGTTCTTC,CASSYKRAQVQFF
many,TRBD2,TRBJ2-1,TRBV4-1,TGCGCCAGCAGCCTCCAAGCGGGAGGCTACAATGAGCAGTTCTTC,CASSLQAGGYNEQFF
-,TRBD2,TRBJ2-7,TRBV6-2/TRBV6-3,TGTGCCAGCAGTTATGTAGCGGGAGGAGAGCAGTACTTC,CASSYVAGGEQYF
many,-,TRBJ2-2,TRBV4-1,TGCGCCAGCAGCCAAAGATCCACCGGGGAGCTGTTTTTT,CASSQRSTGELFF
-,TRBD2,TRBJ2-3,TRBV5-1,TGCGCCAGCACCCCCCGCAGCGGGAGGAACACAGATACGCAGTATTTT,CASTPRSGRNTDTQYF
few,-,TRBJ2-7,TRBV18,TGTGCCAGCTCAAAAGGACCGGAGAACTACGAGCAGTACTTC,CASSKGPENYEQYF
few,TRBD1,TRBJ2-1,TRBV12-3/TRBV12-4,TGTGCCAGCAGTTCTTGGACAGGGATCTCCTACAATGAGCAGTTCTTC,CASSSWTGISYNEQFF
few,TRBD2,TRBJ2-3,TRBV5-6,TGTGCCAGCAGCCGAGTGTGGACGGCGGGGGGGACAGATACGCAGTATTTT,CASSRVWTAGGTDTQYF
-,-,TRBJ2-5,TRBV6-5,TGTGCCAGCAGTTACGTCGGCAGGGAGACCCAGTACTTC,CASSYVGRETQYF
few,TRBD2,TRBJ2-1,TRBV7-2,TGTGCCAGCAGCCCGACTCGTGGACTAGCGGGACGCAATGAGCAGTTCTTC,CASSPTRGLAGRNEQFF
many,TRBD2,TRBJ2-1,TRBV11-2,TGTGCCAGCAGCGAAGGGACTAGCGGTTACAATGAGCAGTTCTTC,CASSEGTSGYNEQFF
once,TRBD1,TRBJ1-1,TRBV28,TGTGCCAGCACCGTCGGGACAGATAACACTGAAGCTTTCTTT,CASTVGTDNTEAFF
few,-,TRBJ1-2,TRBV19,TGTGCCAGTAGTATCCAGCCGGATTTCTATGGCTACACCTTC,CASSIQPDFYGYTF
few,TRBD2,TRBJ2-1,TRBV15,TGTGCCACCAGCAGCGCACTCGGACTAGCGGGGGCCCAAGGGCAGTTCTTC,CATSSALGLAGAQGQFF
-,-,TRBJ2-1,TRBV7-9,TGTGCCAGCAGCTTACTGTTGGGCAGGAGTGAGCAGTTCTTC,CASSLLLGRSEQFF
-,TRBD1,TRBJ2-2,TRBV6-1,TGTGCCAGCAGGAACGACAGGGGCACCGGGGAGCTGTTTTTT,CASRNDRGTGELFF
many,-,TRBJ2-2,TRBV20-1,TGCAGTGCGATAACCCCCGGGGAGCTGTTTTTT,CSAITPGELFF
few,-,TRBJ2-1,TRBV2,TGTGCCAGCAGTGAGGGGGTGGGGGGCTCCTACAATGAGCAGTTCTTC,CASSEGVGGSYNEQFF
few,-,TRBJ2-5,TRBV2,TGTGCCAGCAGGAGCCCTACAAATACGTACCAAGAGACCCAGTACTTC,CASRSPTNTYQETQYF
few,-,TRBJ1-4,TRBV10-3,TGTGCCATCAGTGATCCCGAGTCTTCAGGGACCGCAACTAATGAAAAACTGTTTTTT,CAISDPESSGTATNEKLFF
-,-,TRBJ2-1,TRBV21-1,TGTGCCAGCAGCAAAGCTGACTCTCCTGCTGAGCAGTTCTTC,CASSKADSPAEQFF
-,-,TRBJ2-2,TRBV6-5,TGTGTCAGCAGTTCGACTAGTTCCACCGGGGAGCTGTTTTTT,CVSSSTSSTGELFF
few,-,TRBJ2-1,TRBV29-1,TGCAGCGTTGAGGTCTTAACCCACAATGAGCAGTTCTTC,CSVEVLTHNEQFF
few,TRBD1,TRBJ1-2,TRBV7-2,TGTGCCAGCAGCTTTAGGACAGGGAACGGCTACACCTTC,CASSFRTGNGYTF
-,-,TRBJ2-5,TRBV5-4,TGTGCCAGCAGCCAACCCTCGGACTTTCAAGAGACCCAGTACTTC,CASSQPSDFQETQYF